Listed below are T cell receptor beta chains from one sample, sequenced in a study of cytomegalovirus exposure and HLA in healthy donors. Using immunoSEQ multiplex PCR, the repertoire was profiled, and TCRdb retains in-frame clones only, with some absent. Of under 110,000 clones detected, around 75% appear once; the ten largest clones hold about 10%. The specimen was PBMCs. These receptors were obtained from a man aged 50 to 60 in good health and CMV-seronegative. CDR3s include the opening cysteine and the closing phenylalanine or tryptophan. The D gene is left open where the match is weak. For some rows the clone size is stated as once, few or many, or as a class when expanded; others skip it.

15 | TRBJ1-1 | TRBV7-8 | - | TRBD1 | CASSLRTGRNTEAFF | TGTGCCAGCAGCTTGAGGACAGGGCGGAACACTGAAGCTTTCTTT
14 | TRBJ1-1 | TRBV5-6 | - | TRBD1 | CASPGGNSNTEAFF | TGTGCCTCCCCAGGGGGGAACTCTAACACTGAAGCTTTCTTT
11 | TRBJ2-7 | TRBV29-1 | - | - | CSVVSGGEQYF | TGCAGCGTTGTCTCCGGGGGCGAGCAGTACTTC
14 | TRBJ2-4 | TRBV19 | - | - | CASKEGARKNIQYF | TGTGCCAGTAAGGAGGGGGCCCGGAAAAACATTCAGTACTTC
15 | TRBJ2-7 | TRBV6-5 | - | TRBD1 | CASSYGPDRTYEQYF | TGTGCCAGCAGTTACGGCCCGGACAGGACTTACGAGCAGTACTTC
12 | TRBJ2-3 | TRBV4-2 | - | - | CASSPDSYTQYF | TGTGCCAGCAGCCCCGACTCGTATACGCAGTATTTT
14 | TRBJ1-1 | TRBV10-3 | - | TRBD1 | CAAGEGGVGTEAFF | TGTGCCGCCGGTGAAGGGGGCGTCGGCACTGAAGCTTTCTTT
14 | TRBJ2-7 | TRBV6-9 | - | TRBD1 | CASIRQGVPLEQYF | TGTGCCAGCATTCGACAGGGGGTCCCCCTCGAGCAGTACTTC
13 | TRBJ1-5 | TRBV30 | - | - | CAWRVADNQPQHF | TGTGCCTGGAGGGTGGCAGACAATCAGCCCCAGCATTTT
15 | TRBJ1-4 | TRBV28 | - | - | CASSLWRKEGEKLFF | TGTGCCAGCAGTTTATGGAGAAAAGAGGGAGAAAAACTGTTTTTT
15 | TRBJ1-2 | TRBV5-1 | - | - | CASSSDPGGDYGYTF | TGCGCCAGCAGCTCGGACCCCGGAGGGGACTATGGCTACACCTTC
16 | TRBJ2-3 | TRBV14 | - | TRBD2 | CASSLQAGALRDTQYF | TGTGCCAGCAGCCTCCAAGCGGGGGCCCTCCGTGATACGCAGTATTTT
12 | TRBJ1-2 | TRBV2 | - | - | CASSRTQGGYTF | TGTGCCAGCAGCCGGACGCAGGGGGGCTACACCTTC
14 | TRBJ2-7 | TRBV6-1 | - | TRBD1 | CASRSTTGAYEQYF | TGTGCCAGCAGGTCAACGACAGGGGCCTACGAGCAGTACTTC
17 | TRBJ1-1 | TRBV19 | - | - | CASSPTSWGPKDTEAFF | TGTGCCAGTAGTCCGACCTCCTGGGGGCCCAAAGACACTGAAGCTTTCTTT
15 | TRBJ2-1 | TRBV2 | few | TRBD1 | CASSEEGGTGSMGFF | TGTGCCAGCAGTGAAGAAGGGGGGACAGGATCCATGGGGTTCTTC
14 | TRBJ1-1 | TRBV7-9 | few | - | CASSPETGNTEAFF | TGTGCCAGCAGCCCCGAGACAGGGAACACTGAAGCTTTCTTT
15 | TRBJ2-7 | TRBV6-6 | - | TRBD1 | CASRIAGTGVSEQYF | TGTGCCAGCAGAATAGCCGGGACAGGGGTCTCCGAGCAGTACTTC
14 | TRBJ2-5 | TRBV5-1 | once | TRBD1 | CASSLGQGSGTQYF | TGCGCCAGCAGCTTGGGACAGGGATCAGGGACCCAGTACTTC
15 | TRBJ2-7 | TRBV6-6 | - | TRBD2 | CASRGRTSDSYEQYF | TGTGCCAGCAGGGGACGAACTAGCGACTCCTACGAGCAGTACTTC
17 | TRBJ2-5 | TRBV5-1 | once | - | CASSSPPGLPYQETQYF | TGCGCCAGCAGCTCGCCACCGGGACTGCCGTACCAAGAGACCCAGTACTTC
14 | TRBJ1-5 | TRBV2 | - | - | CASSYSEQGQPQHF | TGTGCCAGCAGTTACTCGGAACAGGGACAGCCCCAGCATTTT
15 | TRBJ2-3 | TRBV5-1 | - | TRBD1 | CASSFTGADTDTQYF | TGCGCCAGCAGCTTTACAGGGGCCGACACAGATACGCAGTATTTT
18 | TRBJ2-2 | TRBV7-3 | - | TRBD1 | CASSLGILGTENTGELFF | TGTGCCAGCAGCTTAGGTATCTTAGGGACAGAGAACACCGGGGAGCTGTTTTTT
14 | TRBJ1-4 | TRBV27 | - | TRBD1 | CASSPDRGFEKLFF | TGTGCCAGCAGTCCAGACAGGGGGTTTGAAAAACTGTTTTTT
16 | TRBJ1-3 | TRBV7-8 | - | - | CASSGRDILAGNTIYF | TGTGCCAGCAGCGGCCGGGACATATTAGCGGGAAACACCATATATTTT
13 | TRBJ1-4 | TRBV7-3 | - | - | CASSLEGGEKLFF | TGTGCCAGCAGCTTGGAGGGAGGGGAAAAACTGTTTTTT
15 | TRBJ2-3 | TRBV5-1 | - | TRBD2 | CATRPTSGGGATQYF | TGCGCCACCCGGCCGACTAGCGGGGGGGGAGCTACGCAGTATTTT
15 | TRBJ1-5 | TRBV6-1 | - | TRBD1 | CASRSQGALRQPQHF | TGTGCCAGCAGGTCGCAGGGGGCCTTGAGACAGCCCCAGCATTTT
14 | TRBJ1-6 | TRBV7-3 | - | - | CASSLSGDNSPLHF | TGTGCCAGCAGCTTATCAGGGGACAATTCACCCCTCCACTTT
18 | TRBJ2-2 | TRBV4-3 | - | TRBD2 | CASSQDISGLVPSGELFF | TGCGCCAGCAGCCAAGATATATCGGGACTAGTCCCGTCCGGGGAGCTGTTTTTT
17 | TRBJ2-5 | TRBV4-3 | once | TRBD2 | CASSQVGLAGRQETQYF | TGCGCCAGCAGCCAAGTGGGACTAGCGGGAAGGCAAGAGACCCAGTACTTC
12 | TRBJ1-2 | TRBV6-5 | - | - | CASTGYSEEYTF | TGTGCCAGCACCGGGTATTCGGAAGAGTACACCTTC
15 | TRBJ2-2 | TRBV30 | - | - | CAWSFGGLWTGELFF | TGTGCCTGGAGTTTCGGGGGGCTGTGGACCGGGGAGCTGTTTTTT
15 | TRBJ2-1 | TRBV7-3 | once | TRBD2 | CASSWGLAENNEQFF | TGTGCCAGCAGCTGGGGACTAGCGGAGAACAATGAGCAGTTCTTC
14 | TRBJ2-7 | TRBV18 | - | - | CASSSGTPSSEQYF | TGTGCCAGCTCATCCGGGACACCTAGCTCCGAGCAGTACTTC
16 | TRBJ2-2 | TRBV30 | - | - | CAWSSLQDVNTGELFF | TGTGCCTGGAGTTCCCTACAGGACGTGAACACCGGGGAGCTGTTTTTT
13 | TRBJ2-2 | TRBV9 | - | - | CASSPPRVGELFF | TGTGCCAGCAGCCCCCCAAGAGTTGGGGAGCTGTTTTTT
14 | TRBJ2-3 | TRBV6-5 | few | - | CAGMAGQTTDTQYF | TGTGCCGGGATGGCCGGACAGACCACAGATACGCAGTATTTT
13 | TRBJ1-1 | TRBV6-1 | - | - | CASSETTAYLAFF | TGTGCCAGCAGTGAAACTACGGCCTACCTAGCTTTCTTT
13 | TRBJ1-1 | TRBV28 | - | - | CASNSGADTEAFF | TGTGCCAGCAATAGCGGAGCAGACACTGAAGCTTTCTTT
17 | TRBJ2-1 | TRBV18 | - | TRBD2 | CASSPSTSGRSYNEQFF | TGTGCCAGCTCACCTTCGACTAGCGGCCGTTCCTACAATGAGCAGTTCTTC
14 | TRBJ1-5 | TRBV30 | - | - | CAWSRQLVNQPQHF | TGTGCCTGGAGTCGACAGTTAGTCAATCAGCCCCAGCATTTT
14 | TRBJ2-5 | TRBV30 | once | TRBD2 | CAWSDGRPPETQYF | TGTGCCTGGAGCGACGGGAGGCCTCCGGAGACCCAGTACTTC
15 | TRBJ1-1 | TRBV7-3 | - | - | CASSLGGAGGTEAFF | TGTGCCAGCAGCTTGGGAGGGGCCGGAGGGACTGAAGCTTTCTTT
15 | TRBJ2-1 | TRBV7-9 | - | - | CASGPRGLIRNEQFF | TGTGCCAGCGGCCCAAGGGGACTCATTAGGAATGAGCAGTTCTTC
16 | TRBJ1-1 | TRBV5-1 | - | - | CASSGGAAERDTEAFF | TGCGCCAGCAGCGGGGGCGCGGCAGAGAGAGACACTGAAGCTTTCTTT
13 | TRBJ1-6 | TRBV5-4 | - | TRBD1 | CASRVGQNSPLHF | TGTGCCAGCAGGGTGGGACAGAATTCACCCCTCCACTTT
18 | TRBJ2-7 | TRBV5-4 | few | TRBD2 | CASSLESLAGGSSYEQYF | TGTGCCAGCAGCTTGGAGAGCCTAGCGGGAGGGAGCTCCTACGAGCAGTACTTC
14 | TRBJ1-2 | TRBV7-9 | - | - | CASSSQRVNYGYTF | TGTGCCAGCAGCAGCCAGAGGGTTAACTATGGCTACACCTTC